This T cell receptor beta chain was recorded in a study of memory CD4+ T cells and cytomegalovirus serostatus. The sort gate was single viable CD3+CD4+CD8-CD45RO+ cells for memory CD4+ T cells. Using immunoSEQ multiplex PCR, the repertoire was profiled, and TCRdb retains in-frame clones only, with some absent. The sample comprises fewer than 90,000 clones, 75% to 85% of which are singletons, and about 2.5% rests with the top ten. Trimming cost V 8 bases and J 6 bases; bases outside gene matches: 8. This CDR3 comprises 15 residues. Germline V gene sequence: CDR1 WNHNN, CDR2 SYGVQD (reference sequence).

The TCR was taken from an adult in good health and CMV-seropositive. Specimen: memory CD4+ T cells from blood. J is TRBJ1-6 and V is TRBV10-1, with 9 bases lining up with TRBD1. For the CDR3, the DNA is TGCGCCAGCTTCGAGACAGGGGGTGGTAATTCACCCCTCCACTTT. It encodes CASFETGGGNSPLHF.